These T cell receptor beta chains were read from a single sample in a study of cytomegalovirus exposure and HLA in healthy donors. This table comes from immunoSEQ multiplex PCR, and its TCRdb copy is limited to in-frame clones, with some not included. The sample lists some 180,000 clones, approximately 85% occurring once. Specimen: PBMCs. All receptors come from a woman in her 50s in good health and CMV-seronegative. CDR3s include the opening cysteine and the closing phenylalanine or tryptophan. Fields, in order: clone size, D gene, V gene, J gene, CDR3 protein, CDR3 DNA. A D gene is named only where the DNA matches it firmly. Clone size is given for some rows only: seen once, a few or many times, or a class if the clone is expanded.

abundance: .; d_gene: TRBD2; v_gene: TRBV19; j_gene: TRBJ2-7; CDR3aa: CASRLGAGAQQYF; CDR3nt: TGTGCCAGTAGACTTGGAGCGGGAGCGCAGCAGTACTTC
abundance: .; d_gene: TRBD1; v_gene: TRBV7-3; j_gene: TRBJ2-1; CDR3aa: CASSPQGVLSYNEQFF; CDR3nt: TGTGCCAGCAGCCCCCAGGGGGTCCTCTCCTACAATGAGCAGTTCTTC
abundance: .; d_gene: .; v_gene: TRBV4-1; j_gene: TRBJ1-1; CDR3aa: CASRESQGNTEAFF; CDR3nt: TGCGCCAGCAGGGAGTCTCAGGGGAACACTGAAGCTTTCTTT
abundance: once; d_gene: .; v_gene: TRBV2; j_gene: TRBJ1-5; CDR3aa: CASRKATAQGPQHF; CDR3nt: TGTGCCAGCAGGAAGGCGACAGCTCAAGGGCCCCAGCATTTT
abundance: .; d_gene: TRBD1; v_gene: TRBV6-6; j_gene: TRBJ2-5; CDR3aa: CASSWDRLETQYF; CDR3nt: TGTGCCAGCAGTTGGGACAGGCTTGAGACCCAGTACTTC
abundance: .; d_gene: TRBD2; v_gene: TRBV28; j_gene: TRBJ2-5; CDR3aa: CASSLAGESKTQYF; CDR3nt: TGTGCCAGCAGTTTAGCGGGAGAATCGAAGACCCAGTACTTC
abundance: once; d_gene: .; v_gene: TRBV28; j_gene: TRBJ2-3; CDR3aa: CASGARDTQYF; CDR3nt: TGTGCCAGCGGGGCTCGGGATACGCAGTATTTT
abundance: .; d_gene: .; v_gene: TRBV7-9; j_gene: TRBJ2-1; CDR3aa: CASSLARLSKANEQFF; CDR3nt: TGTGCCAGCAGCTTAGCGAGGCTTTCGAAGGCCAATGAGCAGTTCTTC
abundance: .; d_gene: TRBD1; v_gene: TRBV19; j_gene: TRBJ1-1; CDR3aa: CASSVQGAMNTEAFF; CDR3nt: TGTGCCAGTAGTGTACAGGGGGCAATGAACACTGAAGCTTTCTTT
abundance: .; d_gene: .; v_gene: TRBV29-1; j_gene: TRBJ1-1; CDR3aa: CSVFTLTEAFF; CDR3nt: TGCAGCGTTTTTACTTTAACTGAAGCTTTCTTT
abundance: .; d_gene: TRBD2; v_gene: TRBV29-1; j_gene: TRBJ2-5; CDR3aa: CSVSGTSGIPETQYF; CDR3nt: TGCAGCGTGTCCGGGACTAGCGGGATCCCAGAGACCCAGTACTTC
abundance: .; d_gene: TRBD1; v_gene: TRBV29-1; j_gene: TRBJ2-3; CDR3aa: CSVAFRDRGTDTQYF; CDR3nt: TGCAGCGTTGCTTTCCGGGACAGGGGTACAGATACGCAGTATTTT
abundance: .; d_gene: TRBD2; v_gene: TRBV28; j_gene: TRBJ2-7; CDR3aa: CASIKGGEGLAGERSSYEQYF; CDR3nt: TGTGCCAGCATCAAGGGCGGAGAGGGACTAGCGGGAGAAAGGAGCTCCTACGAGCAGTACTTC
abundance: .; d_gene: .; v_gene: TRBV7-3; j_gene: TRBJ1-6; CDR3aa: CASSPPFGGPESPLHF; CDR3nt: TGTGCCAGCAGCCCCCCCTTCGGGGGGCCGGAGTCACCCCTCCACTTT